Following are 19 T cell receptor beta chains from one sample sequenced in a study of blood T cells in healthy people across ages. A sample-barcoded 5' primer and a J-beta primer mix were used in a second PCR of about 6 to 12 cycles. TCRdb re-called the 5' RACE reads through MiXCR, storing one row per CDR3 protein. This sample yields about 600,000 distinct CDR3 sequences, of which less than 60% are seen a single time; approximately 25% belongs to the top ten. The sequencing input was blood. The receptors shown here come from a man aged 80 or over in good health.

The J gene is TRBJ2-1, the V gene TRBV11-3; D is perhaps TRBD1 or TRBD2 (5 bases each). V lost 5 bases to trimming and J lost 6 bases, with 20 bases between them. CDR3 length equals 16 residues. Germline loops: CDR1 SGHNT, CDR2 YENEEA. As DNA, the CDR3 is TGTGCCAGCAGCACTTACCCGGGACCCATGCGCAATGAGCAGTTCTTC. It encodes CASSTYPGPMRNEQFF.

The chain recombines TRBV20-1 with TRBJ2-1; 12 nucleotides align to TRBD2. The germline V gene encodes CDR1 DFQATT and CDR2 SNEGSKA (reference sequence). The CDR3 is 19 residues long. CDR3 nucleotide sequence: TGCAGCGGACTAGCGGGATCTGATCCCGGGGGTGCCTCCTACAATGAGCAGTTCTTC. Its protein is CSGLAGSDPGGASYNEQFF.

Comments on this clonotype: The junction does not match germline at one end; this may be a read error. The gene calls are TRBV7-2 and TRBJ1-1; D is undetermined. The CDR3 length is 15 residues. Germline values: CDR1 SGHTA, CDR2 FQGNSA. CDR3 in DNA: TGTGCCGGCAGCTTAAACCTGATTTTGAACACTGAAGCTTTCTTT. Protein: CAGSLNLILNTEAFF. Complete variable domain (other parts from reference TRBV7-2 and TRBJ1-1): GAGVSQSPSNKVTEKGKDVELRCDPISGHTALYWYRQSLGQGLEFLIYFQGNSAPDKSGLPSDRFSAERTGGSVSTLTIQRTQQEDSAVYLCAGSLNLILNTEAFFGQGTRLTVV.

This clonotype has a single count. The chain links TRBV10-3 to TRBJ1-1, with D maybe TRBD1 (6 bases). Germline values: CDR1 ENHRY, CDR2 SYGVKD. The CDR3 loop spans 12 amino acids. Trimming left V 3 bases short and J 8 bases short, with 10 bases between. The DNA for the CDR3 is TGTGCCATCAGTGAATCAGGGGTCGAAGCTTTCTTT. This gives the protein CAISESGVEAFF.

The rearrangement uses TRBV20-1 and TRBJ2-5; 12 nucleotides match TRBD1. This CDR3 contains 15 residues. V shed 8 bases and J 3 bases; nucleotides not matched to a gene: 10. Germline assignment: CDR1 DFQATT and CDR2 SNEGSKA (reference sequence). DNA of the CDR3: TGCAGTCGCCGAGGGACAGGGGGCTTAGAAGAGACCCAGTACTTC. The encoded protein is CSRRGTGGLEETQYF.

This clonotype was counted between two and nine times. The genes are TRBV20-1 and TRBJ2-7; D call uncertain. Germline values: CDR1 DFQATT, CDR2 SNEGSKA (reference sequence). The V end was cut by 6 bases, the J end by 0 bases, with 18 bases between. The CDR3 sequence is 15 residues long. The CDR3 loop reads CSAWANEARSYEQYF. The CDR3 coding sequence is TGCAGTGCATGGGCCAACGAAGCCCGCTCCTACGAGCAGTACTTC.

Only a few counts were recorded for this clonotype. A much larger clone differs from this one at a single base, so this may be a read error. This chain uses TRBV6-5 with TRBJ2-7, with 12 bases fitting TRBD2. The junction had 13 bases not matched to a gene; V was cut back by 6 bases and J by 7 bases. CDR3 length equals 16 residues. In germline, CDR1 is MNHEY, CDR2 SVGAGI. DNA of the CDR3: TGTGCCAGCAGGTCGACTAGCGGGGGCTCCTACAATGAGCAGTACTTC. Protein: CASRSTSGGSYNEQYF.

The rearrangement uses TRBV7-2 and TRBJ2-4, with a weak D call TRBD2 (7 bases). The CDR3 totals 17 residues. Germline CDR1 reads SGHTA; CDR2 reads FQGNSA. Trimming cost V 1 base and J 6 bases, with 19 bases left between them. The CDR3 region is CASSLDPWRGRANIQYF. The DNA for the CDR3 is TGTGCCAGCAGCTTAGACCCTTGGCGGGGGCGGGCAAACATTCAGTACTTC.

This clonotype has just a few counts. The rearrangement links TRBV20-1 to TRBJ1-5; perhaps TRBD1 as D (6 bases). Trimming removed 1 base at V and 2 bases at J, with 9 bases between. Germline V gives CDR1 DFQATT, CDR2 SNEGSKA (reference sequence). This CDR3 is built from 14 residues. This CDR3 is CSARAGVRNQPQHF. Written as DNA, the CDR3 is TGCAGTGCTAGAGCAGGGGTGCGCAATCAGCCCCAGCATTTT.

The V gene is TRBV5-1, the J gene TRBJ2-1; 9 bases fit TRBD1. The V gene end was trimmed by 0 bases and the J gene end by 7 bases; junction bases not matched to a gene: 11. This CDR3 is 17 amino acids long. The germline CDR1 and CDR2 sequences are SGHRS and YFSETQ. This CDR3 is CASSLARLGTGLNEQFF. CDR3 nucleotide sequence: TGCGCCAGCAGCTTGGCCCGCTTGGGGACAGGGTTAAATGAGCAGTTCTTC.

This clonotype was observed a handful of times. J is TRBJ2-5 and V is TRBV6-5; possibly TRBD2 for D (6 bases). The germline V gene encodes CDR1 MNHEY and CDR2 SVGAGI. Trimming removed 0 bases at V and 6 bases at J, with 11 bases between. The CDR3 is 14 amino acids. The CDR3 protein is CASSYSGGVQTQYF. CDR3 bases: TGTGCCAGCAGTTACTCCGGGGGAGTGCAGACCCAGTACTTC.

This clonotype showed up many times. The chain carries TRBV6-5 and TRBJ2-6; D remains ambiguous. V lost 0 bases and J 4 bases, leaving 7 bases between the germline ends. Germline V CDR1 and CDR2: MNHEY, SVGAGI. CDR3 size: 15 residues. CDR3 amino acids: CASSYSLRGANVLTF. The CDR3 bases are TGTGCCAGCAGTTACTCCCTTAGAGGGGCCAACGTCCTGACTTTC.

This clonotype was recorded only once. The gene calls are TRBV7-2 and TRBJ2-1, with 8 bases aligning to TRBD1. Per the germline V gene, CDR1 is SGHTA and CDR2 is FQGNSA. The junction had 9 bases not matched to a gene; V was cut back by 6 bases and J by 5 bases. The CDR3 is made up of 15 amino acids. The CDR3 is CASRGDRGLHNEQFF. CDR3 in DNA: TGTGCCAGCAGGGGAGACAGGGGCCTACACAATGAGCAGTTCTTC.

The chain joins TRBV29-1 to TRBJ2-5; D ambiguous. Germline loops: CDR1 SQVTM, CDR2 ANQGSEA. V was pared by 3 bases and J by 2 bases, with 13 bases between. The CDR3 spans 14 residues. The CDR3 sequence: CSVDHHGGQETQYF. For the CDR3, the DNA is TGCAGCGTTGACCATCACGGCGGTCAAGAGACCCAGTACTTC. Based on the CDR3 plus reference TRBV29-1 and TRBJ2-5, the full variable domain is SAVISQKPSRDICQRGTSLTIQCQVDSQVTMMFWYRQQPGQSLTLIATANQGSEATYESGFVIDKFPISRPNLTFSTLTVSNMSPEDSSIYLCSVDHHGGQETQYFGPGTRLLVL.

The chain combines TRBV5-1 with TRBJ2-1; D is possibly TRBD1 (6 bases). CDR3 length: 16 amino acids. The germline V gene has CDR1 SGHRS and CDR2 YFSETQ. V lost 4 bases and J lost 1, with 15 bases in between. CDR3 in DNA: TGCGCCAGCAGCCACCTACAGGGTAGGTCCTACAATGAGCAGTTCTTC. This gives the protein CASSHLQGRSYNEQFF. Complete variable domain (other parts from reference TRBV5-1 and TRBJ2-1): KAGVTQTPRYLIKTRGQQVTLSCSPISGHRSVSWYQQTPGQGLQFLFEYFSETQRNKGNFPGRFSGRQFSNSRSEMNVSTLELGDSALYLCASSHLQGRSYNEQFFGPGTRLTVL.

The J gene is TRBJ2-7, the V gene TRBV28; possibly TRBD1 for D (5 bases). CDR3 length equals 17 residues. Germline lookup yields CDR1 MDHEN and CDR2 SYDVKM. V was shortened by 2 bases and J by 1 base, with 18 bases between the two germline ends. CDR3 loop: CASSLSVVGRVSYEQYF. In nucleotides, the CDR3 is TGTGCCAGCAGTTTAAGCGTCGTGGGCAGGGTGTCCTACGAGCAGTACTTC.

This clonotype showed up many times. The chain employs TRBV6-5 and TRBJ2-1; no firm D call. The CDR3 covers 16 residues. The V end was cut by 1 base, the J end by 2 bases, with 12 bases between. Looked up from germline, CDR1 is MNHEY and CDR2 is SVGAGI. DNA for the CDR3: TGTGCCAGCAGTTACTTTATGCGGTCGACCTACAATGAGCAGTTCTTC. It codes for CASSYFMRSTYNEQFF.

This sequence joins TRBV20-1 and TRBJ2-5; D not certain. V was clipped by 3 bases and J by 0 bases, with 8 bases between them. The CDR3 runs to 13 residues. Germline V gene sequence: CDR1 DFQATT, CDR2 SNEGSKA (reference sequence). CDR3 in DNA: TGCAGTGCTAGTTCCGTTTACCAAGAGACCCAGTACTTC. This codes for CSASSVYQETQYF.

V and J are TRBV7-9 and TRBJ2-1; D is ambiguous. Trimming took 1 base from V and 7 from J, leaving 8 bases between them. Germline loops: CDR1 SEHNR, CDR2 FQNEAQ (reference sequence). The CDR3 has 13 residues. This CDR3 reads CASSLVIRNEQFF. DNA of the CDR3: TGTGCCAGCAGCTTAGTGATTAGGAATGAGCAGTTCTTC.